This T cell receptor (beta chain) was captured in a study of esophageal squamous cell carcinoma under preoperative chemotherapy. Overall study: Both tumor-infiltrating lymphocytes and peripheral blood T cells had their TCR repertoires profiled. General study points: Clonal contraction, more than amplification, hit abundant clones after paclitaxel-nedaplatin.

TCRdb re-called the PCR reads with MiXCR, one entry per CDR3 protein. Found here are tens of thousands of distinct CDR3 sequences, roughly 50% of them singletons; the top ten hold less than 15%. As for time point: before preoperative PTX-NDP chemotherapy. The V gene's germline CDR1 is SEHNR and CDR2 FQNEAQ (reference sequence). V shed 0 bases, J shed 11 bases, and the junction held 7 bases outside the gene matches. The CDR3 sequence is 15 residues long. There are a few counts of this clonotype. Its cognate antigen is unknown. This clonotype was obtained from a human donor with esophageal squamous cell carcinoma. The donor label of this sample is uncertain. Sampling was done from a patient given preoperative chemotherapy. V is TRBV7-9 and J is TRBJ2-5; 12 bases align to TRBD2. In DNA, the CDR3 is TGTGCCAGCAGCTTAGCAGGACTAGCGGGAAGGGAGCAGTACTTC. This codes for CASSLAGLAGREQYF.